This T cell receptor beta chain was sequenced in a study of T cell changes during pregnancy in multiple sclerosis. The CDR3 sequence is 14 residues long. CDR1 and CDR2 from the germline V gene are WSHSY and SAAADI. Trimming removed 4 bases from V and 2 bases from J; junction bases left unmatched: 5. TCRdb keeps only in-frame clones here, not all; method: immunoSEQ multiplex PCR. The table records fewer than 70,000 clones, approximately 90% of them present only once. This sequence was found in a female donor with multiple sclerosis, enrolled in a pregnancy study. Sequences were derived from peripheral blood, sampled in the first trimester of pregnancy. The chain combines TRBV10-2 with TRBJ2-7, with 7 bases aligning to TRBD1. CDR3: CASSGGQRTYEQYF. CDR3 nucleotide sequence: TGCGCCAGCAGTGGGGGACAGCGGACCTACGAGCAGTACTTC.